The present T cell receptor (beta chain) was sequenced within a study of OX40 agonist ivuxolimab in advanced cancers. For the study at large: Six ivuxolimab dose levels, 0.01 to 10 mg/kg, were given intravenously every 2 weeks. The dose-escalation cohort was approximately 80% male, with a mean age of 60 years, ranging roughly 20 to 90. Prior anti-PD-1, anti-PD-L1 or anti-CTLA-4 therapy did not bar entry, and about 38% had some.

General study results and limits: Among the least clonally expanded were partial responders at 0.1-3.0 mg/kg.

As for this clone: Antigen specificity is unknown.

Generated by immunoSEQ multiplex PCR, the TCRdb table keeps only in-frame clones and is missing some. Among tens of thousands of clones listed, roughly 86% were seen once. Germline CDR1 is LGHNA and CDR2 is YNFKEQ. This CDR3 has 13 amino acids. V was cut by 0 bases and J by 6 bases, with 6 bases left in between. The receptor was derived from an adult with an advanced solid tumor such as melanoma, head and neck, liver or kidney cancer. The starting material was CD4+ or CD8+ T cells sorted from blood, obtained in a trial of the OX40 agonist ivuxolimab. The chain couples TRBV4-2 to TRBJ2-1, with D perhaps matching TRBD2 (5 bases). CDR3 residues: CASSQERVNEQFF. The DNA of the CDR3 is TGTGCCAGCAGCCAAGAGAGGGTCAATGAGCAGTTCTTC.